This T cell receptor beta chain was sequenced in a study of T-cell memory formation after mild COVID-19. Study observations and caveats: Contracting CD4+ clones lay largely in CM and EM, with CD8+ ones residing in EMRA.

On this clonotype itself: Its antigen is unidentified.

CDR1 is MNHNS, CDR2 SASEGT, per germline. With 3 bases clipped from V and 6 bases from J, the junction kept 5 bases outside the gene matches. This CDR3 comprises 15 residues. Each CDR3 protein gets one entry after TCRdb re-called the 5' RACE reads with MiXCR. Of nearly 200,000 distinct CDR3 sequences in the sample, 15% to 20% were seen once. Sequencing used PBMCs or a T cell subset sorted from them (not recorded which). The chain uses TRBV6-1 and TRBJ2-7; TRBD2 aligns across 13 bases. This TCR derives from an adult woman who had mild COVID-19 (a few samples of this study predate the infection). Cell type and time point are not known. The CDR3 DNA is TGTGCCAGCAGTGAGACTAGCGGGGGGAGACTCGAGCAGTACTTC. Translating gives CASSETSGGRLEQYF.